A single sample is the source of the 11 T cell receptor beta chains below, sequenced in a study of shared clonotypes between healthy human individuals. Data came from immunoSEQ multiplex PCR; TCRdb stores just in-frame clones and leaves some out. In the table there are about 1.1 million clones, roughly 80% of which are singletons. Material for sequencing was memory CD4+ T cells from PBMCs. Described subset: CD45RA-negative fraction. The receptors were gathered from a man aged 18 to 30 in good health. Some clones in this sample may be carry-over from other donors' samples.

This chain uses TRBV6-4 with TRBJ2-2; no clear D. Trimming took 2 bases from V and 6 from J, leaving 7 bases between them. There are 13 residues in the CDR3. Germline CDR1 is MRHNA and CDR2 is SNTAGT. As DNA, the CDR3 is TGTGCCAGCAGTGACGGACGTCCCGGGGAGCTGTTTTTT. Protein product: CASSDGRPGELFF.

This chain uses TRBV6-5 with TRBJ2-7; 7 bases map to TRBD1. Germline trimming cut 2 bases from V and 3 bases from J; bases unmatched to any gene: 1. The CDR3 length is 13 residues. Looked up from germline, CDR1 is MNHEY and CDR2 is SVGAGI. The CDR3 spells CASSYAGGYEQYF. CDR3 bases: TGTGCCAGCAGTTACGCAGGGGGCTACGAGCAGTACTTC.

The chain links TRBV5-4 to TRBJ2-1; 7 bases are a match to TRBD2. The V gene end was trimmed by 1 base and the J gene end by 3 bases; junction bases not matched to a gene: 4. The CDR3 totals 15 residues. Germline CDR1 reads SGHNT; CDR2 reads YYREEE (reference sequence). The CDR3 loop is CASSLPSGNYNEQFF. CDR3 nucleotides: TGTGCCAGCAGCTTGCCCAGCGGGAACTACAATGAGCAGTTCTTC. Drawing the rest from reference TRBV5-4 and TRBJ2-1, the complete variable domain is ETGVTQSPTHLIKTRGQQVTLRCSSQSGHNTVSWYQQALGQGPQFIFQYYREEENGRGNFPPRFSGLQFPNYSSELNVNALELDDSALYLCASSLPSGNYNEQFFGPGTRLTVL.

V is TRBV5-6 and J is TRBJ2-5, with 7 bases that match TRBD2. The V segment lost 6 bases and the J segment 4 bases; nucleotides outside the gene matches: 9. CDR1 and CDR2 (germline): SGHDT, YYEEEE. CDR3 length: 14 amino acids. CDR3 sequence (DNA): TGTGCCAGCAACAATTGGGGGGGGTCAGAGACCCAGTACTTC. It is translated as CASNNWGGSETQYF.

The rearrangement links TRBV20-1 to TRBJ2-7; D might be TRBD1 (5 bases). The V and J ends lost 3 bases and 7 bases respectively, with 10 bases between them. The CDR3 is 11 residues long. Germline assignment: CDR1 DFQATT and CDR2 SNEGSKA (reference sequence). The CDR3 sequence: CSASRREEQYF. The CDR3 DNA is TGCAGTGCTAGCCGCAGGGAAGAGCAGTACTTC.

This clone came up many times. The chain combines TRBV11-2 with TRBJ2-3; 8 nucleotides align to TRBD1. Germline CDR1 is SGHAT and CDR2 is FQNNGV. The V gene end was trimmed by 3 bases and the J gene end by 5 bases; junction bases not matched to a gene: 7. The CDR3 runs 15 residues. CDR3 protein: CASSFWQGAGDTQYF. The CDR3 DNA is TGTGCCAGCAGCTTTTGGCAGGGGGCCGGAGATACGCAGTATTTT.

A single count supports this clone. The rearrangement links TRBV4-2 to TRBJ2-1, with unresolved D. The V and J ends lost 4 bases and 10 bases respectively, with 14 bases between them. CDR3 length: 13 residues. Per germline, CDR1 LGHNA and CDR2 YNFKEQ. DNA of the CDR3: TGTGCCAGCAGCCCGGGCGGTGGCTACGAGCAGTTCTTC. Its protein product is CASSPGGGYEQFF.

Remarks on this clone: Other DNA sequences in the same sample also yield this CDR3. This chain joins TRBV19 and TRBJ2-7; 7 nucleotides align to TRBD1. The CDR3 has 13 residues. Germline CDR1 is LNHDA and CDR2 is SQIVND (reference sequence). With V trimmed by 4 bases and J by 4 bases, 4 bases remained unmatched. Here the CDR3 DNA reads TGTGCCAGTAGTAAGGGGACAGCATACGAGCAGTACTTC. Encoded protein: CASSKGTAYEQYF. The whole variable domain, remainder taken from reference TRBV19 and TRBJ2-7, is DGGITQSPKYLFRKEGQNVTLSCEQNLNHDAMYWYRQDPGQGLRLIYYSQIVNDFQKGDIAEGYSVSREKKESFPLTVTSAQKNPTAFYLCASSKGTAYEQYFGPGTRLTVT.

The chain employs TRBV5-1 and TRBJ1-5; the D gene is possibly TRBD1 (5 bases). The germline V and J ends were trimmed by 4 bases and 4 bases, with 12 bases remaining between them. CDR1 SGHRS and CDR2 YFSETQ come from the germline V gene. CDR3 size: 14 residues. Here the CDR3 reads CASSTGTTNQPQHF. The DNA of the CDR3 is TGCGCCAGCAGCACCGGGACTACTAATCAGCCCCAGCATTTT.

This clone was seen only once. The CDR3 nucleotides are TGTGCCAGCAGCTTAGGGGTATATAGCACAGATACGCAGTATTTT. This encodes CASSLGVYSTDTQYF. This sequence joins TRBV7-3 and TRBJ2-3; D is ambiguous. The CDR3 length is 15 residues. Per germline, CDR1 SGHTA and CDR2 FQGTGA. The V end lost 2 bases, the J end lost 0 bases, and 9 bases lay between the germline ends.

The V call is TRBV6-5, the J call TRBJ2-5; TRBD2 aligns across 7 bases. V lost 6 bases to trimming and J lost 5 bases; unmatched junction nucleotides: 9. The CDR3 runs 14 residues. Per germline, CDR1 MNHEY and CDR2 SVGAGI. CDR3 amino acids: CASRREGLGETQYF. As DNA, the CDR3 is TGTGCCAGCAGGAGGGAGGGCCTTGGGGAGACCCAGTACTTC.